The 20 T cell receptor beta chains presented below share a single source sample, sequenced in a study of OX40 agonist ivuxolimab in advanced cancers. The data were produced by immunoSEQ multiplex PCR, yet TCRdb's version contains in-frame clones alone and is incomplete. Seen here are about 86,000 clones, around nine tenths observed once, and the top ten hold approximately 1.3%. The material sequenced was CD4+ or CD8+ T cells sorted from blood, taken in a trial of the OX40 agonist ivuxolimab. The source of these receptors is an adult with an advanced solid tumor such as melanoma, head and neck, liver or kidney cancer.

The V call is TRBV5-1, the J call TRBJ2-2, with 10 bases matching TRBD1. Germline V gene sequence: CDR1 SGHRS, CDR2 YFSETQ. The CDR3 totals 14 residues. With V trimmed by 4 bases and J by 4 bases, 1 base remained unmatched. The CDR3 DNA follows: TGCGCCAGCAGCCGGGACAGGGGCACCGGGGAGCTGTTTTTT. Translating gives CASSRDRGTGELFF.

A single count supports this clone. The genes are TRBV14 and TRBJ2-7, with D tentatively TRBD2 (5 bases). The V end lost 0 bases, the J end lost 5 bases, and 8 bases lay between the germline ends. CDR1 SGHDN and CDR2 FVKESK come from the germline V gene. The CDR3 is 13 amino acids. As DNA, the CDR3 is TGTGCCAGCAGCCAAGATCTGAGGGACGAGCAGTACTTC. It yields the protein CASSQDLRDEQYF.

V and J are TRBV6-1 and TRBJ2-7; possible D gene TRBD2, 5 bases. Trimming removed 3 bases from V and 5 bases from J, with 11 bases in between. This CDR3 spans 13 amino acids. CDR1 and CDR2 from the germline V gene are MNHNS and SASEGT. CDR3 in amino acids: CASSDRPGNEQYF. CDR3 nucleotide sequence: TGTGCCAGCAGTGACAGGCCCGGGAACGAGCAGTACTTC.

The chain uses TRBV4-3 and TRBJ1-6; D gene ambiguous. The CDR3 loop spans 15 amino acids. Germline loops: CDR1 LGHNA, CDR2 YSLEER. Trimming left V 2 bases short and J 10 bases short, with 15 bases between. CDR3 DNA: TGCGCCAGCAGCCAAAGCACGGGCGGCTTCTCACCCCTCCACTTT. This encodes CASSQSTGGFSPLHF.

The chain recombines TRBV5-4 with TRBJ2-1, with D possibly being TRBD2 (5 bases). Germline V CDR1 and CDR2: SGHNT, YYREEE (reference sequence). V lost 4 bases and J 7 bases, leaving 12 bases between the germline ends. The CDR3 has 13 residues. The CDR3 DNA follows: TGTGCCAGCAGCCCGACGGGGTGGAATGAGCAGTTCTTC. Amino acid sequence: CASSPTGWNEQFF. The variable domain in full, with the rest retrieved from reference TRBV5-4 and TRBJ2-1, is ETGVTQSPTHLIKTRGQQVTLRCSSQSGHNTVSWYQQALGQGPQFIFQYYREEENGRGNFPPRFSGLQFPNYSSELNVNALELDDSALYLCASSPTGWNEQFFGPGTRLTVL.

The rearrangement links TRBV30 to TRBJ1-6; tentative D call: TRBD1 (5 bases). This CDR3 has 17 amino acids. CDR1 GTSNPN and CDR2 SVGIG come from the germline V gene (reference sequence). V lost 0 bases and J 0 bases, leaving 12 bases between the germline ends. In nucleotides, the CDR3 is TGTGCCTGGAGTGTAGAGGTCGGGGGCTCCTATAATTCACCCCTCCACTTT. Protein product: CAWSVEVGGSYNSPLHF.

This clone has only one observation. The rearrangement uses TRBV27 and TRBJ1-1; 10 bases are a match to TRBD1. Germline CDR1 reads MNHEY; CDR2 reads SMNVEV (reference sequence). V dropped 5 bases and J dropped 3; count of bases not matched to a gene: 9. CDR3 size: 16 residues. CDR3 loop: CASSLSDRGWDTEAFF. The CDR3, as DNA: TGTGCCAGCAGTCTTTCGGACAGGGGGTGGGACACTGAAGCTTTCTTT.

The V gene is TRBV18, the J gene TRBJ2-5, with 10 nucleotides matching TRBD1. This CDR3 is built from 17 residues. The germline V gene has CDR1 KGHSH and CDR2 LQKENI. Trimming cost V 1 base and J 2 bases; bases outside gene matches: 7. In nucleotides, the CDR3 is TGTGCCAGCTCACCACGCCGGGACAGGGGTCTTCAAGAGACCCAGTACTTC. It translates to CASSPRRDRGLQETQYF.

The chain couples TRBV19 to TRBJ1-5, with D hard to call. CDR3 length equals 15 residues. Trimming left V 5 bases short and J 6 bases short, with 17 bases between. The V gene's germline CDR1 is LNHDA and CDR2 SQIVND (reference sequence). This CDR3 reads CASSPYDLGGQPQHF. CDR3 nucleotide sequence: TGTGCCAGTAGTCCTTACGATCTCGGTGGTCAGCCCCAGCATTTT.

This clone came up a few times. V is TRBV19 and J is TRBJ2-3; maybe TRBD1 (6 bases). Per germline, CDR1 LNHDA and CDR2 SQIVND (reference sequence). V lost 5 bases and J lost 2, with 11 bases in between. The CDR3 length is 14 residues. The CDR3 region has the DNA TGTGCCAGTAGTGGACAGCTGTTCACAGATACGCAGTATTTT. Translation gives CASSGQLFTDTQYF. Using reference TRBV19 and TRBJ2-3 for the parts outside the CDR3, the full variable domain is DGGITQSPKYLFRKEGQNVTLSCEQNLNHDAMYWYRQDPGQGLRLIYYSQIVNDFQKGDIAEGYSVSREKKESFPLTVTSAQKNPTAFYLCASSGQLFTDTQYFGPGTRLTVL.

DNA of the CDR3: TGTGCCAGCAGCCTCCCGACCAGAGGACCTTACACTGAAGCTTTCTTT. Translation gives CASSLPTRGPYTEAFF. The chain uses TRBV9 and TRBJ1-1, with unresolved D. CDR1 SGDLS and CDR2 YYNGEE come from the germline V gene. This CDR3 is built from 16 residues. The V end was cut by 4 bases, the J end by 3 bases, with 19 bases between. The full variable domain, with the rest looked up from reference TRBV9 and TRBJ1-1, is DSGVTQTPKHLITATGQRVTLRCSPRSGDLSVYWYQQSLDQGLQFLIQYYNGEERAKGNILERFSAQQFPDLHSELNLSSLELGDSALYFCASSLPTRGPYTEAFFGQGTRLTVV.

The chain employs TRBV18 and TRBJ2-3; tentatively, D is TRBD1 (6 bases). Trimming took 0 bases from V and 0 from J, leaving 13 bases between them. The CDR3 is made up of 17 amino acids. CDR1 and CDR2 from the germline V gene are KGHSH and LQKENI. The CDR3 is CASSPPGRDTSTDTQYF. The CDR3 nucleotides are TGTGCCAGCTCACCACCGGGCCGGGACACCAGCACAGATACGCAGTATTTT.

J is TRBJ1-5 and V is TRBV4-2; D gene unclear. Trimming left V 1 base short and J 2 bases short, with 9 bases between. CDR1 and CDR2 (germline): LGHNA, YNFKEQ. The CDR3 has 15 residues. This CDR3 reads CASSQGPEGNQPQHF. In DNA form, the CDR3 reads TGTGCCAGCAGCCAAGGGCCCGAGGGCAATCAGCCCCAGCATTTT.

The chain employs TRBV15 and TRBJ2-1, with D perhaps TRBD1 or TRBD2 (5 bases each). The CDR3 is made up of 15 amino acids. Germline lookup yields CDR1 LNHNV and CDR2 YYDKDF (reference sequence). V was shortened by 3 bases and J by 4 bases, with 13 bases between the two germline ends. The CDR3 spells CATSRDKSGYNEQFF. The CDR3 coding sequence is TGTGCCACCAGCAGGGACAAAAGCGGATACAATGAGCAGTTCTTC.

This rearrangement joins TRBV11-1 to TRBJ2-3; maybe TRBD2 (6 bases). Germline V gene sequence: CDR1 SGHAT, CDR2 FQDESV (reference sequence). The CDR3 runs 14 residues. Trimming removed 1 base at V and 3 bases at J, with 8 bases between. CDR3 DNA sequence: TGTGCCAGCAGCTTAGACCGGGGGACAGATACGCAGTATTTT. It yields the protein CASSLDRGTDTQYF. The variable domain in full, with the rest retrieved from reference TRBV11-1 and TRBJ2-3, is EAEVAQSPRYKITEKSQAVAFWCDPISGHATLYWYRQILGQGPELLVQFQDESVVDDSQLPKDRFSAERLKGVDSTLKIQPAELGDSAMYLCASSLDRGTDTQYFGPGTRLTVL.

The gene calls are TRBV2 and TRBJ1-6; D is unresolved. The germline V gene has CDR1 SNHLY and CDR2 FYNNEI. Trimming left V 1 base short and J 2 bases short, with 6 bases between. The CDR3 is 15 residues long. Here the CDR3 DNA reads TGTGCCAGCAGTGAAGGGCAGGCCTATAATTCACCCCTCCACTTT. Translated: CASSEGQAYNSPLHF.

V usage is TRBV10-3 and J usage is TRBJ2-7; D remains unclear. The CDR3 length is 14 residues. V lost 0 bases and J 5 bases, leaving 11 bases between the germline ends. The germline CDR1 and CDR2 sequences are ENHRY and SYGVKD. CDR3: CAISESRSRHEQYF. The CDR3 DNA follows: TGTGCCATCAGTGAGTCGCGGTCCAGGCACGAGCAGTACTTC.

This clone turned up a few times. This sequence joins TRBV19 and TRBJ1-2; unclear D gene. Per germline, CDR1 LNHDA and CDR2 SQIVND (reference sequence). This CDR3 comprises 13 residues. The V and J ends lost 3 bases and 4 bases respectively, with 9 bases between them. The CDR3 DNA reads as TGTGCCAGTAGTATTTCACCGGGCTATGGCTACACCTTC. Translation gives CASSISPGYGYTF.

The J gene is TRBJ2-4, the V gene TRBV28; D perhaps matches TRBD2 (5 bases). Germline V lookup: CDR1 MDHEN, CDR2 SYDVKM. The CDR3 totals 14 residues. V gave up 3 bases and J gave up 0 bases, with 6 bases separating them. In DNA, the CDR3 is TGTGCCAGCAGTTTGCGGGTAGCCAAAAACATTCAGTACTTC. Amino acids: CASSLRVAKNIQYF. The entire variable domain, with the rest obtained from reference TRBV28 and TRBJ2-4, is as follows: DVKVTQSSRYLVKRTGEKVFLECVQDMDHENMFWYRQDPGLGLRLIYFSYDVKMKEKGDIPEGYSVSREKKERFSLILESASTNQTSMYLCASSLRVAKNIQYFGAGTRLSVL.

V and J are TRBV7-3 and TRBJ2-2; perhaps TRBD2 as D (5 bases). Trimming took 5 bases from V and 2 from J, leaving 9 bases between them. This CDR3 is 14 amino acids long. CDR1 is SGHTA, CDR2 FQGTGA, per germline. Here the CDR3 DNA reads TGTGCCAGCAGCCCCGGGGATAACACCGGGGAGCTGTTTTTT. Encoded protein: CASSPGDNTGELFF.